The 11 T cell receptor beta chains given below trace back to one sample, sequenced in a study of cytomegalovirus exposure and HLA in healthy donors. PCR used 60 Vbeta primers and 13 Jbeta primers. The repertoire was sequenced with immunoSEQ multiplex PCR; TCRdb's copy has only in-frame clones and lacks some. The sample has approximately 160,000 clones; around two thirds are singletons. Sample: PBMCs. These receptors came from a man aged 45-60 years in good health and CMV-seronegative.

This clone was counted only a few times. The V gene is TRBV10-1, the J gene TRBJ1-4; 9 bases are a match to TRBD1. CDR3 size: 14 residues. Per the germline V gene, CDR1 is WNHNN and CDR2 is SYGVQD (reference sequence). V was pared by 6 bases and J by 12 bases, with 11 bases of the junction left unmatched. CDR3 residues: CASSLTGGEGELFF. The CDR3 nucleotides read TGCGCCAGCAGCTTAACAGGGGGCGAAGGGGAACTGTTTTTT.

This rearrangement joins TRBV27 to TRBJ1-1, with 8 bases identical to TRBD1. The CDR3 spans 15 residues. Germline CDR1 reads MNHEY; CDR2 reads SMNVEV (reference sequence). V shed 2 bases, J shed 6 bases, and the junction held 8 bases outside the gene matches. The CDR3 loop reads CASSLQGAIGSEAFF. CDR3 sequence (DNA): TGTGCCAGCAGTTTACAGGGGGCGATAGGATCTGAAGCTTTCTTT.

V and J are TRBV6-5 and TRBJ2-1; 7 nucleotides match TRBD2. V lost 7 bases, J lost 5 bases, and 11 bases stayed unmatched. The CDR3 totals 15 residues. From germline, CDR1 is MNHEY and CDR2 SVGAGI. The DNA of the CDR3 is TGTGCCAGCAACAGCGGAGCCGGGGGGAACAATGAGCAGTTCTTC. It yields the protein CASNSGAGGNNEQFF.

V is TRBV4-1 and J is TRBJ1-4; TRBD1 matches 8 bases. The CDR3 runs 16 residues. Germline CDR1 MGHRA, CDR2 YSYEKL. After removal of 4 bases from V and 2 bases from J, the junction contained 6 bases not matched to a gene. DNA for the CDR3: TGCGCCAGCAGCCCCACAGGGGGGGGCACTAATGAAAAACTGTTTTTT. Translation gives CASSPTGGGTNEKLFF.

In regard to this clone: The same CDR3 can be traced to other DNA sequences in this sample. The genes are TRBV5-5 and TRBJ1-2; possibly TRBD1 for D (6 bases). Germline CDR1 reads SGHKS; CDR2 reads YYEKEE (reference sequence). V lost 0 bases to trimming and J lost 3 bases, with 9 bases between them. The CDR3 runs to 14 residues. The CDR3 sequence: CASSLGQVDYGYTF. The DNA for the CDR3 is TGTGCCAGCAGCTTGGGACAGGTGGACTATGGCTACACCTTC.

The chain couples TRBV6-5 to TRBJ2-7, with a tentative D call TRBD1 (5 bases). The length of the CDR3 is 16 residues. Trimming took 0 bases from V and 2 from J, leaving 14 bases between them. Germline-derived CDR1 and CDR2 are MNHEY and SVGAGI. The CDR3 sequence: CASSYSGVSQTYEQYF. The CDR3 bases are TGTGCCAGCAGTTACTCAGGGGTGTCCCAAACCTACGAGCAGTACTTC.

The chain combines TRBV27 with TRBJ1-1, with TRBD1 as a possible D gene (6 bases). The CDR3 runs to 15 residues. The germline V gene has CDR1 MNHEY and CDR2 SMNVEV (reference sequence). Trimming removed 4 bases from V and 5 bases from J, with 17 bases in between. The CDR3 bases are TGTGCCAGCAGTTCAACAGACCAGGGGCGGACTGAAGCTTTCTTT. Its translation: CASSSTDQGRTEAFF.

V is TRBV13 and J is TRBJ1-5; a weak D match, TRBD1 (6 bases). Trimming left V 4 bases short and J 1 base short, with 17 bases between. The CDR3 is 17 amino acids. The germline V gene encodes CDR1 PRHDT and CDR2 FYEKMQ (reference sequence). The CDR3 bases are TGTGCCAGCAGCTCCCGAGGTACAGGGCTGAGCAATCAGCCCCAGCATTTT. Its translation is CASSSRGTGLSNQPQHF.

The rearrangement uses TRBV5-6 and TRBJ2-7; 11 nucleotides line up with TRBD2. CDR3 size: 13 residues. V shed 0 bases, J shed 12 bases, and the junction held 5 bases outside the gene matches. Germline V gives CDR1 SGHDT, CDR2 YYEEEE. Written as DNA, the CDR3 is TGTGCCAGCAGCTTGGGCTCTAGCGGGGGGATGTACTTC. Translation gives CASSLGSSGGMYF.

The genes are TRBV2 and TRBJ1-2; D is uncertain. CDR1 is SNHLY, CDR2 FYNNEI, per germline. Trimming removed 4 bases from V and 4 bases from J, with 10 bases in between. The CDR3 consists of 13 residues. CDR3 loop: CASSGLRVYGYTF. DNA of the CDR3: TGTGCCAGCAGTGGGCTTCGTGTCTATGGCTACACCTTC.

This chain joins TRBV18 and TRBJ1-5; 7 nucleotides agree with TRBD1. This CDR3 region has 14 residues. The trim removed 4 bases at V and 7 bases at J, leaving 7 bases unmatched. Per germline, CDR1 KGHSH and CDR2 LQKENI. This CDR3 is CASSQGQPGQPQHF. CDR3 in DNA: TGTGCCAGCTCACAGGGACAGCCCGGACAGCCCCAGCATTTT. Combining the CDR3 with reference TRBV18 and TRBJ1-5 gives the whole variable domain NAGVMQNPRHLVRRRGQEARLRCSPMKGHSHVYWYRQLPEEGLKFMVYLQKENIIDESGMPKERFSAEFPKEGPSILRIQQVVRGDSAAYFCASSQGQPGQPQHFGDGTRLSIL.